These T cell receptor beta chains were read from a single sample in a study of blood T cell repertoires in COVID-19. The table came from immunoSEQ multiplex PCR; TCRdb's copy has only in-frame clones and leaves some out. The data contain 90,000 to 120,000 clones, approximately 80% of them seen just once; the ten biggest clones take up 4% to 5.5%. Sequenced material: peripheral blood. All receptors derive from a man between 65 and 85 years old with acute or convalescent COVID-19. CDR3s include the opening cysteine and the closing phenylalanine or tryptophan. D genes are given only for firm matches. Rows give clone size only sometimes, using once, few, many, or a class for an expanded clone.

d_call	j_call	v_call	clone_size	cdr3_aa	cdr3_nt
NA	TRBJ2-7	TRBV6-1	NA	CASSEIGDSYEQYF	TGTGCCAGCAGTGAAATCGGAGACTCCTACGAGCAGTACTTC
NA	TRBJ2-7	TRBV29-1	NA	CSVEASGQVYEQYF	TGCAGCGTTGAAGCCTCCGGTCAGGTCTACGAGCAGTACTTC
NA	TRBJ2-7	TRBV7-3	NA	CASSSQGTDEQYF	TGTGCCAGCAGCTCACAGGGCACGGACGAGCAGTACTTC
NA	TRBJ1-2	TRBV29-1	once	CSVGGGYGYTF	TGCAGCGTTGGAGGGGGCTATGGCTACACCTTC
NA	TRBJ1-4	TRBV5-1	NA	CASSLAWAQGNEKLFF	TGCGCCAGCAGCTTGGCCTGGGCGCAGGGTAATGAAAAACTGTTTTTT
TRBD1	TRBJ2-3	TRBV18	once	CASSPPQGPYTDTQYF	TGTGCCAGCTCACCACCACAGGGGCCTTACACAGATACGCAGTATTTT
TRBD1	TRBJ1-3	TRBV18	NA	CASSPPTGALGNTIYF	TGTGCCAGCTCACCGCCAACAGGGGCCCTCGGAAACACCATATATTTT
NA	TRBJ1-1	TRBV5-1	NA	CASSWDNANSAFF	TGCGCCAGCAGCTGGGACAATGCGAACTCGGCTTTCTTT
TRBD2	TRBJ2-3	TRBV12-3/TRBV12-4	NA	CASSGGSTDTQYF	TGTGCCAGCAGCGGGGGGAGCACAGATACGCAGTATTTT
TRBD2	TRBJ2-1	TRBV11-3	NA	CASSPGLAGYNEQFF	TGTGCCAGCAGCCCGGGACTAGCGGGGTACAATGAGCAGTTCTTC
NA	TRBJ2-2	TRBV4-3	NA	CASSQDLGWNTGELFF	TGCGCCAGCAGCCAAGATCTAGGCTGGAACACCGGGGAGCTGTTTTTT
NA	TRBJ1-2	TRBV27	NA	CASSSTGGGSANYGYTF	TGTGCCAGCAGTTCTACCGGGGGAGGGTCAGCTAACTATGGCTACACCTTC
TRBD1	TRBJ1-2	TRBV27	NA	CASSLGQGEYGYTF	TGTGCCAGCAGTCTGGGACAGGGAGAATATGGCTACACCTTC
NA	TRBJ1-1	TRBV7-9	NA	CASSDSTGTTEAFF	TGTGCCAGCAGCGATAGTACAGGGACCACTGAAGCTTTCTTT
TRBD1	TRBJ1-1	TRBV15	NA	CATSRDPNRQGSTEAFF	TGTGCCACCAGCAGAGATCCGAATCGACAGGGGTCGACTGAAGCTTTCTTT
TRBD1	TRBJ2-2	TRBV4-3	NA	CASSHRQGAGSGELFF	TGCGCCAGCAGCCACCGACAGGGGGCAGGGTCCGGGGAGCTGTTTTTT
TRBD1	TRBJ1-5	TRBV19	NA	CASMRGLGYNQPQHF	TGTGCCAGTATGAGGGGGCTGGGATACAATCAGCCCCAGCATTTT
TRBD2	TRBJ2-7	TRBV5-4	once	CASSLKLAGTYEQYF	TGTGCCAGCAGCTTGAAACTAGCGGGGACCTACGAGCAGTACTTC
TRBD2	TRBJ2-5	TRBV6-2/TRBV6-3	NA	CASSYPGLAGKETQYF	TGTGCCAGCAGTTACCCGGGGCTAGCGGGGAAGGAGACCCAGTACTTC
TRBD1	TRBJ2-1	TRBV2	NA	CASSGQDPWEQFF	TGTGCCAGCAGCGGACAGGACCCGTGGGAGCAGTTCTTC
NA	TRBJ2-5	TRBV9	NA	CASSGQDIPQETQYF	TGTGCCAGCAGCGGGCAAGACATACCCCAAGAGACCCAGTACTTC
TRBD1	TRBJ1-1	TRBV6-4	NA	CASRINGQGEEAFF	TGTGCCAGCAGAATAAATGGACAGGGTGAGGAAGCTTTCTTT
NA	TRBJ1-1	TRBV7-2	NA	CASSLVGGPMNTEAFF	TGTGCCAGCAGCTTAGTGGGGGGACCGATGAACACTGAAGCTTTCTTT
TRBD1	TRBJ1-6	TRBV27	few	CASSLYTGEAGLHF	TGTGCCAGCAGTTTATACACAGGGGAGGCTGGCCTCCACTTT
NA	TRBJ2-7	TRBV18	NA	CASSPGGYEQYF	TGTGCCAGCTCACCAGGGGGGTACGAGCAGTACTTC
TRBD1	TRBJ1-2	TRBV18	few	CASSPPAKGAKGYTF	TGTGCCAGCTCACCACCCGCGAAGGGGGCGAAGGGCTACACCTTC
TRBD1	TRBJ1-5	TRBV3-1/TRBV3-2	once	CASSQEEGRGTHF	TGTGCCAGCAGCCAAGAAGAAGGCAGGGGGACGCATTTT
NA	TRBJ2-2	TRBV19	NA	CASSLQGTGELFF	TGTGCCAGTAGTCTACAGGGCACCGGGGAGCTGTTTTTT
TRBD1	TRBJ1-1	TRBV19	NA	CASSSYRGKHTEAFF	TGTGCCAGTAGTAGCTACAGGGGAAAGCACACTGAAGCTTTCTTT
NA	TRBJ2-2	TRBV19	few	CASSIDPPGTTGTGELFF	TGTGCCAGTAGTATAGACCCTCCCGGGACAACAGGCACCGGGGAGCTGTTTTTT
NA	TRBJ2-3	TRBV5-1	NA	CASSLGGRTDTQYF	TGCGCCAGCAGCTTGGGGGGCCGCACAGATACGCAGTATTTT
NA	TRBJ2-2	TRBV18	NA	CASSRETGRLNTGELFF	TGTGCCAGCTCACGTGAGACAGGGAGGTTGAACACCGGGGAGCTGTTTTTT
TRBD1	TRBJ1-3	TRBV18	NA	CASSPDRVSGNTIYF	TGTGCCAGCTCACCCGACAGGGTTTCTGGAAACACCATATATTTT
TRBD1	TRBJ1-4	TRBV2	NA	CATGQGKGPGPTNEKLFF	TGTGCCACGGGACAGGGGAAGGGGCCAGGCCCAACTAATGAAAAACTGTTTTTT
NA	TRBJ1-2	TRBV12-3/TRBV12-4	once	CASSLRSGSGYTF	TGTGCCAGCAGTTTAAGGTCGGGGAGTGGCTACACCTTC
TRBD1	TRBJ2-1	TRBV15	once	CATSRERDRFENEQFF	TGTGCCACCAGCAGAGAAAGGGACAGGTTCGAGAATGAGCAGTTCTTC
NA	TRBJ1-6	TRBV5-1	NA	CASSLEQSASPLHF	TGCGCCAGCAGCTTGGAACAGTCAGCTTCACCCCTCCACTTT
TRBD2	TRBJ2-7	TRBV28	NA	CASRGLAGARWEYEQYF	TGTGCCAGCAGGGGACTAGCGGGGGCCCGATGGGAATACGAGCAGTACTTC
TRBD1	TRBJ2-2	TRBV29-1	once	CSGGGWDTGELFF	TGCAGCGGAGGGGGCTGGGACACCGGGGAGCTGTTTTTT
NA	TRBJ1-5	TRBV19	once	CASAPGIDFISNQPQHF	TGTGCCAGTGCGCCGGGTATTGACTTCATTAGCAATCAGCCCCAGCATTTT
NA	TRBJ1-5	TRBV27	once	CASSLSGGYSNQPQHF	TGTGCCAGCAGTTTATCGGGGGGGTATAGCAATCAGCCCCAGCATTTT
TRBD1	TRBJ2-3	TRBV2	NA	CASSEQGAGADTQYF	TGTGCCAGCAGTGAACAGGGGGCGGGCGCAGATACGCAGTATTTT
TRBD1	TRBJ1-2	TRBV5-1	NA	CASSHNRGEDGYTF	TGCGCCAGCAGCCACAACAGGGGGGAGGATGGCTACACCTTC
NA	TRBJ1-5	TRBV10-3	NA	CAISENREHQPQHF	TGTGCCATCAGTGAGAACAGGGAGCATCAGCCCCAGCATTTT
TRBD1	TRBJ1-6	TRBV27	NA	CASSLSPGQGGSYNSPLHF	TGTGCCAGCAGTTTATCGCCGGGACAGGGCGGCTCCTATAATTCACCCCTCCACTTT
TRBD2	TRBJ2-3	TRBV10-3	NA	CAISESRTSGNTDTQYF	TGTGCCATCAGTGAGTCGAGGACTAGCGGAAACACAGATACGCAGTATTTT